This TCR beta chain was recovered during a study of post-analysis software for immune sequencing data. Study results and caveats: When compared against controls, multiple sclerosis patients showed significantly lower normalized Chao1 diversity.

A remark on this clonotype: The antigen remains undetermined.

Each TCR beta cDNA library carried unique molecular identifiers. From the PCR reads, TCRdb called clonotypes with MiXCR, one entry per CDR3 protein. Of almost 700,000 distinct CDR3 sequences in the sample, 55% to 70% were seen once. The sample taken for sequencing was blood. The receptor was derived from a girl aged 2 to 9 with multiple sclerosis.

The CDR3: CASTLGTEKRNYGYTF. Written as DNA, the CDR3 is TGTGCCAGCACCCTCGGGACAGAAAAACGAAACTATGGCTACACCTTC. The chain carries TRBV6-2 or TRBV6-3 and TRBJ1-2, with TRBD1 matching 7 bases. Germline V gives CDR1 MNHEY, CDR2 SVGEGT. V trimming: 7 bases; J trimming: 2 bases; junction bases outside the gene matches: 13. The CDR3 has 16 amino acids.